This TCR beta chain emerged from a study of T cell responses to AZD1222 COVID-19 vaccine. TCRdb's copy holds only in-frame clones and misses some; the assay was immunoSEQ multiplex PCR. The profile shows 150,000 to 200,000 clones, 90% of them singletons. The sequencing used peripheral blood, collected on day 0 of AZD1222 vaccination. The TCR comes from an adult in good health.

The DNA for the CDR3 is TGTGCCAGCAGCCTTGATGTGGGGGCGAATTCCTACGAGCAGTACTTC. Its protein is CASSLDVGANSYEQYF. V gene TRBV7-2 combines with J gene TRBJ2-7; a possible D gene is TRBD1 (6 bases). This CDR3 spans 16 amino acids. V was cut by 5 bases and J by 1 base, with 18 bases left in between. CDR1 is SGHTA and CDR2 is FQGNSA in the germline V gene.